The present T cell receptor (beta chain) was sequenced within a study of molecular identifiers for immune sequencing clone quantification. Germline CDR1 reads LGHNA; CDR2 reads YNFKEQ. This CDR3 is 15 amino acids long. V was pared by 4 bases and J by 5 bases, with 9 bases of the junction left unmatched. This clonotype has at least ten counts. TCRdb used MiXCR to reprocess the PCR reads, holding one entry per CDR3 protein. The sample lists some 59,000 distinct CDR3 sequences; less than 25% were seen once. V usage is TRBV4-2 and J usage is TRBJ2-3, with 7 bases matching TRBD2. The TCR sequence derives from a human donor in good health. Some libraries in this study had Jurkat cell RNA spiked in. Sequencing input: naive CD8+ T cells from blood, with Jurkat cell RNA spiked in. As to subset: FACS-sorted CD8+CD4-CCR7+CD45RA+ naive T cells. The CDR3 DNA reads as TGTGCCAGCAGCCCGCGGGAGAACGGTTTAGATACGCAGTATTTT. It yields the protein CASSPRENGLDTQYF.